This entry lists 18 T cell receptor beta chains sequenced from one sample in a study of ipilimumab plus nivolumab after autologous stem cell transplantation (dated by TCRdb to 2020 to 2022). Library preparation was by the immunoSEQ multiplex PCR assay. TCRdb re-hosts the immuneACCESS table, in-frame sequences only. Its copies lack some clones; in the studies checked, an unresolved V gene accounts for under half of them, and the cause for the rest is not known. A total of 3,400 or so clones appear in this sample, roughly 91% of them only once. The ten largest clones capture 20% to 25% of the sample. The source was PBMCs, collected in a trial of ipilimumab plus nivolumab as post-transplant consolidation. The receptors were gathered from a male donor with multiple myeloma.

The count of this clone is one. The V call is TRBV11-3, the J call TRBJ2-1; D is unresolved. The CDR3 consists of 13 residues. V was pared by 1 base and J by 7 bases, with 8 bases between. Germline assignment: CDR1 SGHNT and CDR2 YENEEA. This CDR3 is CASSLVLGNEQFF. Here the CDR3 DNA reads TGTGCCAGCAGCTTAGTCTTGGGAAATGAGCAGTTCTTC. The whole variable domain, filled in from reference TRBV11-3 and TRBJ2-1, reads EAGVVQSPRYKIIEKKQPVAFWCNPISGHNTLYWYLQNLGQGPELLIRYENEEAVDDSQLPKDRFSAERLKGVDSTLKIQPAELGDSAVYLCASSLVLGNEQFFGPGTRLTVL.

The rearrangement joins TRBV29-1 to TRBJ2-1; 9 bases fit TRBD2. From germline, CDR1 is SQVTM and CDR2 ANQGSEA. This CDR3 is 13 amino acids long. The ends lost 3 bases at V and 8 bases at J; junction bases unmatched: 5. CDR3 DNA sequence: TGCAGCGTTGATGTAGCGGGAGTCCATGAGCAGTTCTTC. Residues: CSVDVAGVHEQFF.

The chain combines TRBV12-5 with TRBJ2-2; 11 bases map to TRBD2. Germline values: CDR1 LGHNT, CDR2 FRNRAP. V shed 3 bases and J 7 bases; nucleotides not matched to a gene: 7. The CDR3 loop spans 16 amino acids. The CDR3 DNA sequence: TGTGCTAGTGGTTTTATAGCGGGAGGGCCTGTCGGGGAGCTGTTTTTT. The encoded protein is CASGFIAGGPVGELFF. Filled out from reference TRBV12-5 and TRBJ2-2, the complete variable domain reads DARVTQTPRHKVTEMGQEVTMRCQPILGHNTVFWYRQTMMQGLELLAYFRNRAPLDDSGMPKDRFSAEMPDATLATLKIQPSEPRDSAVYFCASGFIAGGPVGELFFGEGSRLTVL.

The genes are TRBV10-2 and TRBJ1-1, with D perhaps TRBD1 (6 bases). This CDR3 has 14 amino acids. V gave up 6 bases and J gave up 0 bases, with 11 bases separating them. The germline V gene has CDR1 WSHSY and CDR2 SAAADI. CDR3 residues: CASRDSIMNTEAFF. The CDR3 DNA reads TGCGCCAGCAGGGACAGCATCATGAACACTGAAGCTTTCTTT.

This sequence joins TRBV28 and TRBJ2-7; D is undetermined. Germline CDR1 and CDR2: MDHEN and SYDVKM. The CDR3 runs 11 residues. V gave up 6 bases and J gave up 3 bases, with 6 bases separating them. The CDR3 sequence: CASSRLYEQYF. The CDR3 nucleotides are TGTGCCAGCAGCAGACTCTACGAGCAGTACTTC.

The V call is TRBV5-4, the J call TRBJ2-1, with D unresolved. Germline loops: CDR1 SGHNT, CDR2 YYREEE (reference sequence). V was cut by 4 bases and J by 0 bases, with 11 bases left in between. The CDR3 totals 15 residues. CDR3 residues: CASSTPESSYNEQFF. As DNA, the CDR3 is TGTGCCAGCAGCACACCAGAGAGCTCCTACAATGAGCAGTTCTTC.

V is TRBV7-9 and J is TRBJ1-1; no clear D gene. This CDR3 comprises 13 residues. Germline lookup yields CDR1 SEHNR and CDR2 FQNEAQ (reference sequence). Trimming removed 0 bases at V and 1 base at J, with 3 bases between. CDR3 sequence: CASSLARNTEAFF. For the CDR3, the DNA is TGTGCCAGCAGCTTAGCCAGGAACACTGAAGCTTTCTTT. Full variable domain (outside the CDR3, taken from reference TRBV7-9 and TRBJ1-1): DTGVSQNPRHKITKRGQNVTFRCDPISEHNRLYWYRQTLGQGPEFLTYFQNEAQLEKSRLLSDRFSAERPKGSFSTLEIQRTEQGDSAMYLCASSLARNTEAFFGQGTRLTVV.

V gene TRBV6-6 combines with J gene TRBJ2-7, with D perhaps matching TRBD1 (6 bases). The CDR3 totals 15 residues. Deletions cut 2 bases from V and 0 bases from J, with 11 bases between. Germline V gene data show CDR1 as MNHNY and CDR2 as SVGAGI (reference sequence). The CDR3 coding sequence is TGTGCCAGCAGTTACGATACAGGGAACTCCTACGAGCAGTACTTC. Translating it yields CASSYDTGNSYEQYF.

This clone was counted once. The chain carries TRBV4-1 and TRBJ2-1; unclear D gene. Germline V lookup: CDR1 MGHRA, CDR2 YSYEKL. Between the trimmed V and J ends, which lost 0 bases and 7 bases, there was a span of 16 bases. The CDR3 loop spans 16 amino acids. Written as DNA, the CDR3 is TGCGCCAGCAGCCAAGATTCGACCAGGTCGCGGAATGAGCAGTTCTTC. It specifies CASSQDSTRSRNEQFF.

The CDR3 coding sequence is TGTGCCAGCAGCCAGTTTAGCGGGAGCTACGAGCAGTACTTC. This sequence encodes CASSQFSGSYEQYF. J is TRBJ2-7 and V is TRBV4-2; TRBD2 matches 9 bases. The CDR3 sequence is 14 residues long. The trim removed 3 bases at V and 3 bases at J, leaving 3 bases unmatched. The germline V gene encodes CDR1 LGHNA and CDR2 YNFKEQ.

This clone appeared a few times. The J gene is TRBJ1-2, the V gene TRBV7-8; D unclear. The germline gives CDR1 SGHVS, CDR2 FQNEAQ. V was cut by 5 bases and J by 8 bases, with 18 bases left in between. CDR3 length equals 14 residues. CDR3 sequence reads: CASSPQISGGGYTF. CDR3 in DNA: TGTGCCAGCAGCCCCCAGATCTCGGGTGGGGGCTACACCTTC.

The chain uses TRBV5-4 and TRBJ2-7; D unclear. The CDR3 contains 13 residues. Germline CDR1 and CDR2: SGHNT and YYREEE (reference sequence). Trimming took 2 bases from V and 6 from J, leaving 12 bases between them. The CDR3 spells CASSFSRSGEQYF. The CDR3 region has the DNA TGTGCCAGCAGCTTTTCCCGATCAGGCGAGCAGTACTTC. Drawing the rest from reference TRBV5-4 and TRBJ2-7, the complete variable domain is ETGVTQSPTHLIKTRGQQVTLRCSSQSGHNTVSWYQQALGQGPQFIFQYYREEENGRGNFPPRFSGLQFPNYSSELNVNALELDDSALYLCASSFSRSGEQYFGPGTRLTVT.

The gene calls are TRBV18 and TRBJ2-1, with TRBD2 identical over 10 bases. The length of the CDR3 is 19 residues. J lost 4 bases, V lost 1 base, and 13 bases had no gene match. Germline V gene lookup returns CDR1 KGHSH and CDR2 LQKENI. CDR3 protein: CASSPLMQNLAGEYNEQFF. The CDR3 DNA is TGTGCCAGCTCACCACTCATGCAGAATCTAGCGGGAGAGTACAATGAGCAGTTCTTC.

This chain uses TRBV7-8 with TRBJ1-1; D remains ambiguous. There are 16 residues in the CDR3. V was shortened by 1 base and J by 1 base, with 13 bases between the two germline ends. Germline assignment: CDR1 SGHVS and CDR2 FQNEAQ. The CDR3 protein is CASSLVSGVTNTEAFF. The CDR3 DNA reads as TGTGCCAGCAGCTTAGTTTCCGGAGTGACGAACACTGAAGCTTTCTTT.

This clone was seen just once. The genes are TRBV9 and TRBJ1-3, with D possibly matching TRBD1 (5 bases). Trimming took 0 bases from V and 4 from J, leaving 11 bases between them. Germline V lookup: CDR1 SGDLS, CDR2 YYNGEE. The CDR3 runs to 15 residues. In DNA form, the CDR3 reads TGTGCCAGCAGCGTAGGGCAGGGCGAGGGAAACACCATATATTTT. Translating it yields CASSVGQGEGNTIYF.

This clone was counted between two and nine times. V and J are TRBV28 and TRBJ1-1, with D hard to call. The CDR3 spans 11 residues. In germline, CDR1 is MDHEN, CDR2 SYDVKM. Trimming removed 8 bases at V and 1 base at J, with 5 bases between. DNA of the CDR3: TGTGCCAGCGCTAGGAACACTGAAGCTTTCTTT. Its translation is CASARNTEAFF.

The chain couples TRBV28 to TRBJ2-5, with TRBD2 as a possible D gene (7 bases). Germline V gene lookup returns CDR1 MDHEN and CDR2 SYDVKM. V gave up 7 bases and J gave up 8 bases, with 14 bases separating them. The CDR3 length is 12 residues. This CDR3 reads CASIEGGGTQYF. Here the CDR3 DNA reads TGTGCCAGCATAGAGGGGGGGGGAACCCAGTACTTC.

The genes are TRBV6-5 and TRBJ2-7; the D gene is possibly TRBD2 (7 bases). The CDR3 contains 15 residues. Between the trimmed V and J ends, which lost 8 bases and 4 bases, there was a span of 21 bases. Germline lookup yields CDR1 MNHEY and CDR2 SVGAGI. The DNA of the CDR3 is TGTGCCAGCCACTCTGGGGGGGGAGACAGGTACGAGCAGTACTTC. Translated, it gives CASHSGGGDRYEQYF.